This T cell receptor (beta chain) was documented in a study of T cell responses to AZD1222 COVID-19 vaccine. Points from the study as a whole: Spike-wide coverage was observed for vaccine-associated CD4 TCRs, with dominant responses at 160-218 and 743-854.

Assay: immunoSEQ multiplex PCR; the TCRdb copy retains only in-frame clones and omits some. Of 100,000 to 150,000 clones listed, approximately 88% are singletons. V trimming: 2 bases; J trimming: 3 bases; junction bases outside the gene matches: 7. Germline lookup yields CDR1 SGHDT and CDR2 YYEEEE. This CDR3 contains 17 residues. This clone was observed a single time. The antigen remains unidentified. Sample: peripheral blood, taken on day 0 of AZD1222 vaccination. This chain connects TRBV5-6 to TRBJ1-3, with TRBD1 matching over 11 bases. This receptor was identified in an adult in good health. The chain's CDR3 is CASSFWTGGIFGNTIYF. The CDR3 DNA follows: TGTGCCAGCAGCTTCTGGACAGGGGGCATCTTTGGAAACACCATATATTTT.